A single sample gave rise to the 20 T cell receptor beta chains below, sequenced in a study of esophageal squamous cell carcinoma under preoperative chemotherapy. Time point here: after preoperative PTX-NDP chemotherapy. TCRdb re-called the PCR reads through MiXCR, storing one row per CDR3 protein. Among tens of thousands of distinct CDR3 sequences listed, around 50% were seen once. Collection of the sample occurred from a patient given preoperative chemotherapy. The receptor source for this set is a human donor with esophageal squamous cell carcinoma. The donor label of this sample is uncertain.

The chain joins TRBV5-6 to TRBJ2-2; no clear D gene. The CDR3 sequence is 14 residues long. Trimming took off 4 bases at V and 3 bases at J, with 10 bases between the two ends. Germline values: CDR1 SGHDT, CDR2 YYEEEE. The CDR3 protein is CASSTPADTGELFF. The CDR3 DNA reads TGTGCCAGCAGCACCCCTGCGGACACCGGGGAGCTGTTTTTT.

J is TRBJ1-5 and V is TRBV6-5; 7 bases align to TRBD1. CDR3 length: 18 amino acids. V lost 0 bases, J lost 11 bases, and 19 bases stayed unmatched. From germline, CDR1 is MNHEY and CDR2 SVGAGI. In DNA form, the CDR3 reads TGTGCCAGCAGTTACTCCTTACTACAGGGGCCGCCTTTCAGATCCCAGCATTTT. Protein product: CASSYSLLQGPPFRSQHF.

This clonotype occurred many times. The rearrangement joins TRBV25-1 to TRBJ2-1, with unresolved D. Germline lookup yields CDR1 MGHDK and CDR2 SYGVNS. The V gene lost 4 bases and the J gene lost 13 bases, with 14 bases spanning the gap. The CDR3 has 12 amino acids. The CDR3 region is CASSGFQETQFF. DNA of the CDR3: TGTGCCAGCAGTGGGTTCCAAGAGACCCAGTTCTTC.

CDR3 bases: TGTGCCAGCAGCTTCAGGCCTGGCTGGTCGTACTTC. Its translation: CASSFRPGWSYF. This sequence joins TRBV7-2 and TRBJ2-5; D remains ambiguous. CDR3 size: 12 residues. The germline V and J ends were trimmed by 3 bases and 13 bases, with 15 bases remaining between them. The V gene's germline CDR1 is SGHTA and CDR2 FQGNSA.

V usage is TRBV12-3 or TRBV12-4 and J usage is TRBJ2-4; the match to TRBD2 covers 9 bases. The J call is in doubt because the DNA end fits TRBJ2-5 better. CDR3 length: 13 residues. CDR3 protein: CASSSSGIETQYF. In DNA form, the CDR3 reads TGTGCCAGCAGTTCTAGCGGGATAGAGACCCAGTACTTC.

The chain has TRBV6-1 and TRBJ2-3; TRBD1 or TRBD2 may be the D gene (5 bases each). The DNA end favors TRBJ2-7, so the J call may be wrong. CDR1 and CDR2 from the germline V gene are MNHNS and SASEGT. The CDR3 consists of 16 residues. For the CDR3, the DNA is TGTGCCAGCAGGGGCAACGAGGGGCACGGCCCAGATACGCAGTACTTC. Translation gives CASRGNEGHGPDTQYF.

This clonotype has more than one count but fewer than ten. The V gene is TRBV7-6, the J gene TRBJ2-3; TRBD2 matches at 12 bases. Germline values: CDR1 SGHVS, CDR2 FNYEAQ. This CDR3 region has 16 residues. After removal of 3 bases from V and 0 bases from J, the junction contained 1 base not matched to a gene. CDR3 DNA: TGTGCCAGCAGCTTCCTAGCGGGGGGGAGCACAGATACGCAGTATTTT. Residues: CASSFLAGGSTDTQYF.

This clonotype was counted at least ten times. The rearrangement joins TRBV4-1 to TRBJ2-7; 8 nucleotides match TRBD1. With V trimmed by 1 base and J by 1 base, 3 bases remained unmatched. The CDR3 has 15 residues. CDR1 and CDR2 (germline): MGHRA, YSYEKL. The CDR3 sequence is CASSQAGQGSYEQYF. The CDR3 nucleotides are TGCGCCAGCAGCCAAGCAGGACAGGGATCCTACGAGCAGTACTTC.

The rearrangement links TRBV7-3 to TRBJ2-1; D possibly matches TRBD1 or TRBD2 (5 bases each). The DNA end favors TRBJ2-7, so the J call may be wrong. Germline V gene data show CDR1 as SGHTA and CDR2 as FQGTGA. The CDR3 covers 14 residues. CDR3 sequence: CASSLHVGPYEQYF. The CDR3 region has the DNA TGTGCCAGCAGCTTACACGTGGGACCCTACGAGCAGTACTTC.

Comments on this clonotype: An end of the junction differs from the germline gene, which may be a read error. The chain has TRBV7-2 and TRBJ2-3, with D unclear. The J call may be wrong; the DNA end is better matched by TRBJ2-7. Germline V CDR1 and CDR2: SGHTA, FQGNSA. The CDR3 sequence is 15 residues long. This chain's CDR3 is CARSSWVWAQNTQYF. The CDR3 DNA reads as TGTGCCCGCAGCTCATGGGTGTGGGCTCAAAACACGCAGTACTTC.

In regard to this clonotype: The germline gene is not matched at one end of the junction; a read error may be the cause. J is TRBJ2-5 and V is TRBV7-2; 9 bases are shared with TRBD2. Germline V gene data show CDR1 as SGHTA and CDR2 as FQGNSA. The CDR3 totals 18 residues. The CDR3 bases are TGTGCCAGGAGCTTAGTGGTCGCGGGGGGGCCGGACCAAGAGACCCTGACCTTC. Its translation: CARSLVVAGGPDQETLTF.

The sample holds one count of this clonotype. One end of the junction is discordant with germline, which a read error may explain. This chain uses TRBV12-3 or TRBV12-4 with TRBJ2-3, with a tentative D call TRBD1 (6 bases). The CDR3 spans 16 residues. Written as DNA, the CDR3 is TGTGCCAGCGGGGCTACTGGGGGCCGGGCCACAGATACCCAGTATTTC. Its protein product is CASGATGGRATDTQYF.

Turning to this clonotype: Mismatch with germline at one junction end may stem from a read error. The V and J genes are TRBV6-1 and TRBJ2-3; the D call may be TRBD1 or TRBD2 (6 bases each). The CDR3 extends over 16 amino acids. The germline CDR1 and CDR2 sequences are MNHNS and SASEGT. CDR3 sequence: CASRGNGGGGPETQYF. DNA for the CDR3: TGTGCCAGCAGGGGCAACGGGGGCGGCGGGCCAGAGACGCAGTATTTT.

Note on this clonotype: One junction end does not reproduce the germline sequence, and a read error may be involved. The chain recombines TRBV7-6 with TRBJ2-3; the D gene could be TRBD1 or TRBD2 (6 bases each). This CDR3 contains 16 residues. Per germline, CDR1 SGHVS and CDR2 FNYEAQ. The DNA of the CDR3 is TGTGCCAGCGGGGGTTCCGGGGGCCGGTTCAAAGATACGCAGTATTTC. Amino acids: CASGGSGGRFKDTQYF.

This clonotype has only a few counts. The chain couples TRBV7-8 to TRBJ2-1; 7 bases match TRBD2. Judging by the DNA end, TRBJ2-7 fits better; the J call may be wrong. The germline V gene has CDR1 SGHVS and CDR2 FQNEAQ. The CDR3 runs 17 residues. As DNA, the CDR3 is TGTGCCAGCAGAAGGGCGGGGGTTGGGGCAGTACTTTCCGAGCAGTACTTC. Its translation: CASRRAGVGAVLSEQYF.

The rearrangement uses TRBV7-2 and TRBJ2-4, with D perhaps matching TRBD2 (7 bases). Germline-derived CDR1 and CDR2 are SGHTA and FQGNSA. This CDR3 comprises 18 residues. V was cut by 4 bases and J by 13 bases, with 32 bases left in between. Here the CDR3 reads CASSSSARGGGAKNTQYF. CDR3 DNA: TGTGCCAGCAGCTCCAGCGCTAGGGGGGGGGGAGCCAAAAACACGCAGTACTTC.

The chain uses TRBV7-6 and TRBJ2-5, with 10 bases that match TRBD2. The germline CDR1 and CDR2 sequences are SGHVS and FNYEAQ. This CDR3 region has 14 residues. Here the CDR3 DNA reads TGTGCGGGCAGCGGGGGGGGTTACCAAGATACGCAGTACTTC. Translation: CAGSGGGYQDTQYF. Looking up the rest from reference TRBV7-6 and TRBJ2-5 gives the full variable domain: GAGVSQSPRYKVTKRGQDVALRCDPISGHVSLYWYRQALGQGPEFLTYFNYEAQQDKSGLPNDRFSAERPEGSISTLTIQRTEQRDSAMYRCAGSGGGYQDTQYFGPGTRLLVL.

The rearrangement joins TRBV7-6 to TRBJ2-4, with 9 nucleotides matching TRBD2. The CDR3 extends over 14 amino acids. Germline CDR1 SGHVS, CDR2 FNYEAQ. J lost 12 bases, V lost 5 bases, and 11 bases had no gene match. The CDR3 protein is CASSAGGVTDTQYF. The CDR3 nucleotides read TGTGCCAGCAGCGCGGGGGGGGTCACAGACACTCAGTACTTC.

This clonotype was picked up a small number of times. The V call is TRBV5-6, the J call TRBJ1-6; no reliable D call. Trimming cost V 4 bases and J 0 bases, with 11 bases left between them. The CDR3 contains 16 residues. Per the germline V gene, CDR1 is SGHDT and CDR2 is YYEEEE. CDR3 protein: CASSPASSSYNSPLHF. CDR3 bases: TGTGCCAGCAGCCCAGCTTCTAGCTCCTATAATTCACCCCTCCACTTT. The full variable domain, in which reference TRBV5-6 and TRBJ1-6 provide the parts outside the CDR3, is DAGVTQSPTHLIKTRGQQVTLRCSPKSGHDTVSWYQQALGQGPQFIFQYYEEEERQRGNFPDRFSGHQFPNYSSELNVNALLLGDSALYLCASSPASSSYNSPLHFGNGTRLTVT.

This clonotype is labeled medium-sized. This rearrangement joins TRBV7-2 to TRBJ2-1; the D gene is possibly TRBD2 (7 bases). Germline CDR1 and CDR2: SGHTA and FQGNSA. This CDR3 has 14 residues. Between the trimmed V and J ends, which lost 4 bases and 8 bases, there was a span of 15 bases. The DNA for the CDR3 is TGTGCCAGCAGCTCCTTGAGGGGGGGCGATGAGCAGTTCTTC. This gives the protein CASSSLRGGDEQFF.